One sample yielded the 5 T cell receptor beta chains listed below, sequenced in a study of cytotoxic CD8 clonotypes in ibrutinib-treated CLL. The protocol was immunoSEQ multiplex PCR, while the TCRdb copy is restricted to in-frame clones and leaves out a portion. The sample has about 140,000 clones, about 72% seen once. This specimen consisted of PBMCs, obtained after 12 months of ibrutinib treatment. The receptor set was obtained from a human donor with chronic lymphocytic leukemia.

This clone was seen more than once but under ten times. In nucleotides, the CDR3 is TGTGCCAGCAGAGGACTAGCCTCCTACGAGCAGTACTTC. This sequence encodes CASRGLASYEQYF. The rearrangement links TRBV13 to TRBJ2-7, with 8 nucleotides matching TRBD2. The germline gives CDR1 PRHDT, CDR2 FYEKMQ (reference sequence). The CDR3 spans 13 residues. Germline trimming cut 6 bases from V and 0 bases from J; bases unmatched to any gene: 1.

This chain connects TRBV7-2 to TRBJ2-1; possible D gene TRBD2, 6 bases. Per germline, CDR1 SGHTA and CDR2 FQGNSA. V lost 5 bases to trimming and J lost 8 bases, with 16 bases between them. The CDR3 runs to 14 residues. For the CDR3, the DNA is TGTGCCAGCAGCCTGTCGACTAGTAACGATGAGCAGTTCTTC. It specifies CASSLSTSNDEQFF. Drawing the rest from reference TRBV7-2 and TRBJ2-1, the complete variable domain is GAGVSQSPSNKVTEKGKDVELRCDPISGHTALYWYRQSLGQGLEFLIYFQGNSAPDKSGLPSDRFSAERTGGSVSTLTIQRTQQEDSAVYLCASSLSTSNDEQFFGPGTRLTVL.

In DNA, the CDR3 is TGTGCTAGTGGTTTGGGACAGGAGGCCTCAGAGACCCAGTACTTC. It yields the protein CASGLGQEASETQYF. V usage is TRBV12-5 and J usage is TRBJ2-5; possible D gene TRBD1, 6 bases. In germline, CDR1 is LGHNT, CDR2 FRNRAP. V was trimmed by 1 base and J by 4 bases, leaving 13 bases between them. The CDR3 is made up of 15 amino acids.

The chain employs TRBV27 and TRBJ2-2, with TRBD2 matching 7 bases. V dropped 2 bases and J dropped 0; count of bases not matched to a gene: 0. This CDR3 has 15 amino acids. CDR1 and CDR2 (germline): MNHEY, SMNVEV (reference sequence). The CDR3 nucleotides read TGTGCCAGCAGTTTAGGGAGGGCGAACACCGGGGAGCTGTTTTTT. Protein sequence: CASSLGRANTGELFF.

The CDR3 loop reads CASVGVPQRHTF. The CDR3 DNA reads TGTGCCAGCGTAGGTGTACCCCAGAGGCACACCTTC. The chain is built from TRBV9 and TRBJ1-2, with D uncertain. CDR3 length equals 12 residues. Trimming took 7 bases from V and 12 from J, leaving 19 bases between them. Germline CDR1 is SGDLS and CDR2 is YYNGEE. Supplemented by reference TRBV9 and TRBJ1-2, the full variable domain reads DSGVTQTPKHLITATGQRVTLRCSPRSGDLSVYWYQQSLDQGLQFLIQYYNGEERAKGNILERFSAQQFPDLHSELNLSSLELGDSALYFCASVGVPQRHTFGSGTRLTVV.